In this sample, the clone carrying this T cell receptor (beta chain) turned up many times. The antigen is undetermined. Sequencing libraries for TCR beta were prepared with iRepertoire HTBI primers and Arm-PCR of CDR3 regions. TCRdb analysed the multiplex PCR reads with MiXCR anew, one entry per CDR3 protein. The sample lists more than 300,000 distinct CDR3 sequences; about 16% were seen once. J lost 3 bases, V lost 7 bases, and 9 bases had no gene match. This CDR3 comprises 16 residues. Germline V gives CDR1 MNHEY, CDR2 SMNVEV (reference sequence). As to time point: newly diagnosed GD, antithyroid drugs for less than 3 months. RNA extracted from PBMCs served as the sequencing template. This entry belongs to a study of regulatory T cells in long-lasting Graves disease. Findings and limits, study-wide: Small numbers of samples may have cut accuracy.

The data were also submitted as part of a second study, on T cells in Graves' hyperthyroidism and ophthalmopathy. That paper states: Most expanded thyroid clonotypes above 0.001 recurred in blood.

Sequenced material: peripheral blood mononuclear cells (PBMCs), taken at new diagnosis, from a patient treated with antithyroid drugs. The clonotype originates from a woman aged 18 to 35 with Graves disease. The rearrangement joins TRBV27 to TRBJ2-2; TRBD1 aligns across 9 bases. CDR3 DNA: TGTGCCAGCACCATACCTCGGACAGGGGACACCGGGGAGCTGTTTTTT. This encodes CASTIPRTGDTGELFF.